This T cell receptor beta chain emerged from a study of blood T cell repertoires in COVID-19. Study details: The United States, Italy and Spain provided the acute and convalescent COVID-19 samples. Sources were T cells, B-cell-depleted T cells, or PBMCs; the material itself was cDNA or gDNA.

Patients of the Seattle cohort, enrolled during active infection, were followed longitudinally. TCRdb's table, derived via immunoSEQ multiplex PCR, lists solely in-frame clones and lacks some. The sample holds approximately 500,000 clones, around 90% seen once. CDR1 is MDHEN and CDR2 is SYDVKM in the germline V gene. CDR3 length: 15 residues. Trimming stripped 8 bases from V and 4 bases from J, with 20 bases between. What was sequenced was peripheral blood. This clonotype was obtained from a woman aged 50 to 60 with COVID-19, enrolled during active disease. This rearrangement joins TRBV28 to TRBJ1-2; D possibly corresponds to TRBD1 (5 bases). DNA for the CDR3: TGTGCCAGCTCCACTAAAGACAGACAATCCTATGGCTACACCTTC. It codes for CASSTKDRQSYGYTF.